This T cell receptor beta chain was observed in a study of post-analysis software for immune sequencing data. Study-wide background: Disease courses included relapsing-remitting, secondary progressive and progressive-relapsing multiple sclerosis. Findings of the study overall: Higher frequency in patients than in controls was seen for roughly five TRBV segments, with TRBV5-6, TRBV5-1 and TRBV20-1 among them. Versus controls, multiple sclerosis patients showed significantly lower diversity (normalized Chao1).

On this clonotype itself: The antigen remains unidentified.

Deletions cut 5 bases from V and 2 bases from J, with 15 bases between. CDR3 size: 15 residues. Per germline, CDR1 SGHRS and CDR2 YFSETQ. Sequencing libraries made from TCR beta cDNA carried unique molecular identifiers. TCRdb reanalysed the PCR reads using MiXCR and keeps one entry per CDR3 protein. The table lists roughly 800,000 distinct CDR3 sequences, about 57% of them singletons. This TCR derives from a girl aged 10 to 17 with multiple sclerosis. The gene calls are TRBV5-1 and TRBJ2-3, with a possible D match to TRBD2 (5 bases). The sequenced material came from blood. CDR3 region: CASRTDGDYTDTQYF. CDR3 DNA: TGCGCCAGCAGAACGGACGGGGATTACACAGATACGCAGTATTTT.